What follows are 3 T cell receptor beta chains derived from one specimen sequenced in a study of T cells in Graves' hyperthyroidism and ophthalmopathy. The investigators amplified TCR beta CDR3 regions from RNA transcripts. Primed by the HTBI set, a first-round RT-PCR was run on the TCR CDR3. Using its own MiXCR run on the multiplex PCR reads, TCRdb lists one record per CDR3 protein. This table has some 510,000 distinct CDR3 sequences, about half appearing once. Sequenced sample: peripheral blood or thyroid tissue (not recorded which). The origin of the receptors is a young woman with Graves' hyperthyroidism.

Ten or more counts support this clonotype. The chain has TRBV20-1 and TRBJ1-2, with 8 bases matching TRBD1. Trimming took 5 bases from V and 4 from J; bases not matched to a gene: 6. The CDR3 runs 13 residues. Germline V gene data show CDR1 as DFQATT and CDR2 as SNEGSKA (reference sequence). The CDR3 DNA follows: TGCAGTGCTGCGGACAGGGATGCCTATGGCTACACCTTC. This codes for CSAADRDAYGYTF.

The chain has TRBV15 and TRBJ1-5; no definite D call. V was cut by 3 bases and J by 6 bases, with 9 bases left in between. This CDR3 comprises 13 residues. CDR1 and CDR2 (germline): LNHNV, YYDKDF (reference sequence). The CDR3 bases are TGTGCCACCAGCAGCCCGCCGGCTCAGCCCCAGCATTTT. Translating it yields CATSSPPAQPQHF.

This clonotype was counted ten times or more. CDR3 region: CASSVAGPGGPLHF. The CDR3 nucleotides are TGTGCCAGCAGCGTAGCAGGGCCGGGCGGGCCCCTCCACTTT. The chain links TRBV9 to TRBJ1-6, with a tentative D call TRBD1 (5 bases). Looked up from germline, CDR1 is SGDLS and CDR2 is YYNGEE. Trimming left V 0 bases short and J 13 bases short, with 14 bases between. The CDR3 is 14 residues long.